Each of the 19 T cell receptor beta chains below was sequenced from the same sample in a study of blood T cells in healthy people across ages. Primed by a sample-barcoded 5' primer and a J-beta primer mix, a second PCR proceeded for about 7 to 11 cycles. TCRdb itself ran the 5' RACE reads through MiXCR, one entry per CDR3 protein. The sample contains roughly 550,000 distinct CDR3 sequences, 24% of which appear only once. This same sample was also part of a study on T cells of mothers and their children.

The sequencing input was blood. These receptors originate from a boy younger than 18 in good health.

The V and J genes are TRBV4-1 and TRBJ2-1; TRBD2 aligns across 7 bases. The germline CDR1 and CDR2 sequences are MGHRA and YSYEKL. There are 15 residues in the CDR3. V was pared by 2 bases and J by 8 bases, with 9 bases of the junction left unmatched. In DNA form, the CDR3 reads TGCGCCAGCAGCCAATCACCGACTAGCTGGGATGAGCAGTTCTTC. This sequence encodes CASSQSPTSWDEQFF.

The genes are TRBV4-3 and TRBJ2-5, with 10 bases that match TRBD2. The DNA end is more similar to TRBJ2-7, so the J call may be wrong. The CDR3 extends over 15 amino acids. Germline CDR1 reads LGHNA; CDR2 reads YSLEER. This CDR3 reads CASSQDRTSGNEQYF. The DNA for the CDR3 is TGCGCCAGCAGCCAAGATCGGACTAGCGGAAACGAGCAGTACTTC.

This clonotype was detected only a few times. The J gene is TRBJ2-3, the V gene TRBV13; 9 bases line up with TRBD2. The germline V gene has CDR1 PRHDT and CDR2 FYEKMQ (reference sequence). This CDR3 comprises 17 residues. Unmatched junction bases numbered 15, after V lost 7 bases and J lost 4 bases. CDR3 region: CASTDSYLAGLSDTQYF. DNA for the CDR3: TGTGCCAGCACCGACAGCTACCTAGCGGGGCTCTCAGATACGCAGTATTTT.

This sequence joins TRBV4-1 and TRBJ2-7, with 9 bases aligning to TRBD2. The CDR3 is 15 residues long. Germline CDR1 is MGHRA and CDR2 is YSYEKL. V lost 1 base to trimming and J lost 2 bases; unmatched junction nucleotides: 3. CDR3 nucleotide sequence: TGCGCCAGCAGCCAAGTCCTAGCGGGGACCTACGAGCAGTACTTC. Translating it yields CASSQVLAGTYEQYF.

This clonotype was detected only a few times. The CDR3 sequence: CATSPGRAREETQYF. The CDR3 nucleotides are TGTGCCACCAGTCCCGGACGGGCTAGAGAAGAGACCCAGTACTTC. The chain employs TRBV24-1 and TRBJ2-5; unclear D gene. The V gene lost 6 bases and the J gene lost 3 bases, with 16 bases spanning the gap. The CDR3 covers 15 residues. Germline CDR1 KGHDR, CDR2 SFDVKD.

The chain recombines TRBV5-5 with TRBJ2-7; D ambiguous. This CDR3 has 13 residues. Trimming took 4 bases from V and 0 from J, leaving 8 bases between them. Germline V gene sequence: CDR1 SGHKS, CDR2 YYEKEE (reference sequence). The CDR3 DNA sequence: TGTGCCAGCAGCCCGATTCGCTCCTACGAGCAGTACTTC. This sequence encodes CASSPIRSYEQYF.

This clonotype was seen a few times. The chain uses TRBV2 and TRBJ2-7, with D maybe TRBD1 (6 bases). CDR1 and CDR2 (germline): SNHLY, FYNNEI. CDR3 length: 12 amino acids. V was cut by 10 bases and J by 4 bases, with 14 bases left in between. The CDR3 DNA is TGTGCCATTCGGGACACATCTTACGAGCAGTACTTC. It specifies CAIRDTSYEQYF. Drawing the rest from reference TRBV2 and TRBJ2-7, the complete variable domain is EPEVTQTPSHQVTQMGQEVILRCVPISNHLYFYWYRQILGQKVEFLVSFYNNEISEKSEIFDDQFSVERPDGSNFTLKIRSTKLEDSAMYFCAIRDTSYEQYFGPGTRLTVT.

This rearrangement joins TRBV29-1 to TRBJ2-7, with 10 bases fitting TRBD1. V was clipped by 6 bases and J by 3 bases; unmatched bases: 8. Germline CDR1 SQVTM, CDR2 ANQGSEA. The CDR3 length is 14 residues. In DNA, the CDR3 is TGCAGCGTCCTCCGGGACAGGGGTTACTACGAGCAGTACTTC. It yields the protein CSVLRDRGYYEQYF.

The genes are TRBV7-9 and TRBJ1-4, with TRBD1 matching over 9 bases. The J segment lost 3 bases and the V segment lost 7 bases, leaving 12 bases of the junction unmatched. CDR3 length equals 17 residues. The germline CDR1 and CDR2 sequences are SEHNR and FQNEAQ (reference sequence). DNA of the CDR3: TGTGCCAGCATCCCGGGACAGGGCCTTGGGCCTAATGAAAAACTGTTTTTT. Its translation: CASIPGQGLGPNEKLFF.

The rearrangement uses TRBV25-1 and TRBJ2-5; 11 nucleotides line up with TRBD2. Unmatched junction bases numbered 8, after V lost 1 base and J lost 4 bases. This CDR3 is built from 17 residues. CDR1 is MGHDK, CDR2 SYGVNS, per germline. CDR3 nucleotide sequence: TGTGCCAGCAGTGAATCGCTAGCGGGGGGCCCAGGAGAGACCCAGTACTTC. Translation gives CASSESLAGGPGETQYF.

The chain couples TRBV28 to TRBJ2-3; 8 bases line up with TRBD1. Germline CDR1 reads MDHEN; CDR2 reads SYDVKM. J lost 6 bases, V lost 6 bases, and 11 bases had no gene match. CDR3 length equals 15 residues. This chain's CDR3 is CASSSGGASSDTQYF. The DNA of the CDR3 is TGTGCCAGCAGCTCAGGGGGCGCGTCGTCTGATACGCAGTATTTT.

This clonotype appeared a few times. V is TRBV6-6 and J is TRBJ2-4; D is ambiguous. Germline V gene sequence: CDR1 MNHNY, CDR2 SVGAGI (reference sequence). V lost 2 bases to trimming and J lost 1 base, with 12 bases between them. The CDR3 covers 16 residues. CDR3 amino acids: CASSYRSRWAKNIQYF. The CDR3 nucleotides are TGTGCCAGCAGTTACCGTTCGCGGTGGGCCAAAAACATTCAGTACTTC.

The chain is built from TRBV7-3 and TRBJ2-5; 9 positions match TRBD2. The DNA end lines up better with TRBJ2-1; the J call may be wrong. CDR1 and CDR2 from the germline V gene are SGHTA and FQGTGA. The CDR3 is made up of 13 amino acids. The CDR3 region is CASSLGLAGKQFF. The CDR3 DNA reads as TGTGCCAGCAGCTTAGGCCTAGCGGGAAAGCAGTTCTTC.

In DNA form, the CDR3 reads TGTGCCATCAGCGTTCAGGGATCGAGAACTGAAGCTTTCTTT. This translates into CAISVQGSRTEAFF. The chain combines TRBV10-3 with TRBJ1-1; TRBD1 is a possible D gene (5 bases). V lost 6 bases and J 5 bases, leaving 16 bases between the germline ends. There are 14 residues in the CDR3. CDR1 is ENHRY and CDR2 is SYGVKD in the germline V gene.

This clonotype was counted at least ten times. The chain uses TRBV20-1 and TRBJ2-7, with 11 bases that match TRBD1. Germline loops: CDR1 DFQATT, CDR2 SNEGSKA (reference sequence). Trimming at V came to 1 base and at J to 4 bases, leaving 12 bases not matched to a gene. The CDR3 contains 17 residues. CDR3 sequence: CSARVSDRGPLEYEQYF. CDR3 in DNA: TGCAGTGCTAGAGTGTCGGACAGGGGGCCATTAGAATACGAGCAGTACTTC.

This clonotype was observed a handful of times. The chain joins TRBV7-9 to TRBJ2-5, with D tentatively TRBD1 (5 bases). The J call may be wrong; the DNA end is better matched by TRBJ2-7. The CDR3 loop spans 15 amino acids. Germline assignment: CDR1 SEHNR and CDR2 FQNEAQ (reference sequence). The CDR3 loop reads CASSLASDTPYEQYF. The DNA for the CDR3 is TGTGCCAGCAGCTTAGCTTCGGACACCCCCTACGAGCAGTACTTC.

Only a few counts were recorded for this clonotype. The rearrangement joins TRBV29-1 to TRBJ2-2; no reliable D call. Germline loops: CDR1 SQVTM, CDR2 ANQGSEA. The CDR3 length is 11 residues. Trimming pared 4 bases from V and 7 bases from J, leaving 7 bases between. CDR3 amino acids: CSVVRSGELFF. CDR3 DNA sequence: TGCAGCGTTGTTAGGAGCGGGGAGCTGTTTTTT.

The V gene is TRBV5-6, the J gene TRBJ2-3; the match to TRBD2 covers 7 bases. Germline CDR1 reads SGHDT; CDR2 reads YYEEEE. The CDR3 sequence is 15 residues long. Trimming took 3 bases from V and 5 from J; bases not matched to a gene: 9. The CDR3 spells CASSSVAGVEDTQYF. The CDR3 DNA is TGTGCCAGCAGCTCCGTGGCGGGAGTGGAAGATACGCAGTATTTT.

This chain connects TRBV12-3 or TRBV12-4 to TRBJ2-5, with a tentative D call TRBD2 (6 bases). Near its end, the DNA agrees better with TRBJ2-1, so the J call may be wrong. The CDR3 runs 16 residues. CDR3 in DNA: TGTGCCAGCAGTTTGGGCGGGATCCGGACGTGGAATGAGCAGTTCTTC. Its protein is CASSLGGIRTWNEQFF.